The 30 T cell receptor beta chains in this list originate from one sample, sequenced in a study of blood T cells in healthy people across ages. Then a second PCR, running about 6 to 11 cycles, was carried out with a sample-barcoded 5' primer and a J-beta primer mix. TCRdb ran MiXCR on the 5' RACE reads and lists one entry per CDR3 protein. The sample has 700,000 or so distinct CDR3 sequences; about 43% are singletons. Sequenced: blood. Receptor source: a man at least 80 years old in good health.

Notes on this clonotype: With only one base between it and a far larger clone, this is likely a read error. This sequence joins TRBV5-6 and TRBJ2-7; D unresolved. Germline V lookup: CDR1 SGHDT, CDR2 YYEEEE. V gave up 0 bases and J gave up 5 bases, with 3 bases separating them. The CDR3 contains 11 residues. For the CDR3, the DNA is TGTGCCAGCAGCTTGGAGGACGAGCAGTACTTC. Its translation is CASSLEDEQYF.

On this clonotype: A much bigger clone sits one base away, suggesting this may be a read error. The chain couples TRBV29-1 to TRBJ2-1; TRBD1 matches at 9 bases. The better agreement between TRBJ2-7 and the DNA end casts doubt on the J call. Germline loops: CDR1 SQVTM, CDR2 ANQGSEA. The CDR3 is made up of 18 amino acids. CDR3 coding DNA: TGCAGCGTAGCAATACAGGGGGCAGCCGGAGGCTCCTACAATGAGCAGTACTTC. It codes for CSVAIQGAAGGSYNEQYF.

The gene calls are TRBV7-8 and TRBJ2-5, with a tentative D call TRBD2 (5 bases). Trimming removed 5 bases at V and 0 bases at J, with 13 bases between. Per the germline V gene, CDR1 is SGHVS and CDR2 is FQNEAQ. CDR3 size: 15 residues. The CDR3 spells CASSPDGLNQETQYF. CDR3 coding DNA: TGTGCCAGCAGCCCAGACGGACTTAACCAAGAGACCCAGTACTTC.

This clonotype has ten or more counts. V and J are TRBV27 and TRBJ2-7; D is uncertain. The germline CDR1 and CDR2 sequences are MNHEY and SMNVEV (reference sequence). The CDR3 totals 12 residues. V lost 0 bases and J 5 bases, leaving 5 bases between the germline ends. Here the CDR3 DNA reads TGTGCCAGCAGTTTATCTGGGCACGAGCAGTACTTC. Its translation: CASSLSGHEQYF.

This chain links TRBV7-2 with TRBJ2-5; D assignment may be TRBD1 or TRBD2 (5 bases each). Germline V CDR1 and CDR2: SGHTA, FQGNSA. Trimming shortened V by 7 bases and J by 3 bases, and 15 bases separated the two germline ends. There are 14 residues in the CDR3. The CDR3 is CASTPGRHKETQYF. Here the CDR3 DNA reads TGTGCCAGCACCCCGGGACGGCACAAAGAGACCCAGTACTTC.

The V and J genes are TRBV28 and TRBJ1-4, with unresolved D. Germline V gene sequence: CDR1 MDHEN, CDR2 SYDVKM. Trimming took off 5 bases at V and 4 bases at J, with 17 bases between the two ends. The CDR3 sequence is 16 residues long. The CDR3 here is CASSGNRGRGNEKLFF. The DNA of the CDR3 is TGTGCCAGCAGTGGCAATCGCGGTCGGGGTAATGAAAAACTGTTTTTT.

The rearrangement links TRBV6-2 or TRBV6-3 to TRBJ2-3, with unresolved D. There are 15 residues in the CDR3. V shed 2 bases and J shed 0 bases, with 9 bases lying between them. The germline V gene encodes CDR1 MNHEY and CDR2 SVGEGT. For the CDR3, the DNA is TGTGCCAGCAGTTACGAGGAGCGCAGCACAGATACGCAGTATTTT. This codes for CASSYEERSTDTQYF.

V usage is TRBV5-8 and J usage is TRBJ2-3, with 7 bases fitting TRBD1. The CDR3 contains 12 residues. Germline lookup yields CDR1 SGHTS and CDR2 YDEGEE. V shed 4 bases, J shed 7 bases, and the junction held 3 bases outside the gene matches. The CDR3 loop reads CASSPTGNTQYF. For the CDR3, the DNA is TGTGCCAGCAGCCCGACAGGGAATACGCAGTATTTT.

This clonotype was observed a handful of times. This chain connects TRBV5-5 to TRBJ1-2; D perhaps matches TRBD1 (6 bases). Germline assignment: CDR1 SGHKS and CDR2 YYEKEE (reference sequence). Deletions cut 4 bases from V and 4 bases from J, with 14 bases between. This CDR3 region has 14 residues. CDR3 region: CASSVRDKTYGYTF. The CDR3 nucleotides read TGTGCCAGCAGCGTCCGGGACAAGACCTATGGCTACACCTTC.

This clonotype was found a few times. V is TRBV7-2 and J is TRBJ2-7, with 7 bases lining up with TRBD2. The CDR3 has 16 residues. In germline, CDR1 is SGHTA, CDR2 FQGNSA. The J segment lost 2 bases and the V segment lost 1 base, leaving 8 bases of the junction unmatched. CDR3 sequence: CASSLGGGGGAYEQYF. CDR3 bases: TGTGCCAGCAGCTTAGGGGGGGGTGGAGGTGCCTACGAGCAGTACTTC.

This chain links TRBV6-4 with TRBJ1-1; no reliable D call. This CDR3 comprises 13 residues. CDR1 MRHNA and CDR2 SNTAGT come from the germline V gene. The germline V and J ends were trimmed by 5 bases and 5 bases, with 12 bases remaining between them. This chain's CDR3 is CASSSGSGTEAFF. For the CDR3, the DNA is TGTGCCAGCAGTTCTGGGTCGGGAACTGAAGCTTTCTTT.

The sample holds one count of this clonotype. It may be a read error: a sequence one base away is much more abundant. The rearrangement links TRBV28 to TRBJ2-3; 16 bases are shared with TRBD2. The CDR3 totals 18 residues. J gave up 1 base and V 6 bases, and 7 bases lay outside the gene matches. Germline CDR1 MDHEN, CDR2 SYDVKM. DNA for the CDR3: TGTGCCAGCAGCTCATCGGGACTAGCGGGAGGGTGCACAGATACGCAGTATTTT. This translates into CASSSSGLAGGCTDTQYF. Variable domain in full (rest from reference TRBV28 and TRBJ2-3): DVKVTQSSRYLVKRTGEKVFLECVQDMDHENMFWYRQDPGLGLRLIYFSYDVKMKEKGDIPEGYSVSREKKERFSLILESASTNQTSMYLCASSSSGLAGGCTDTQYFGPGTRLTVL.

The chain links TRBV25-1 to TRBJ2-1; tentatively, D is TRBD2 (6 bases). Germline CDR1 reads MGHDK; CDR2 reads SYGVNS. The V gene lost 3 bases and the J gene lost 12 bases, with 18 bases spanning the gap. This CDR3 contains 14 residues. The CDR3 DNA sequence: TGTGCCAGCAGTGATTCCAACGTCGGGCGGGGGCAGTTCTTC. This sequence encodes CASSDSNVGRGQFF. Together with reference TRBV25-1 and TRBJ2-1, the CDR3 gives the full variable domain: EADIYQTPRYLVIGTGKKITLECSQTMGHDKMYWYQQDPGMELHLIHYSYGVNSTEKGDLSSESTVSRIRTEHFPLTLESARPSHTSQYLCASSDSNVGRGQFFGPGTRLTVL.

V usage is TRBV7-8 and J usage is TRBJ1-2; tentatively, D is TRBD1 (6 bases). There are 12 residues in the CDR3. Germline loops: CDR1 SGHVS, CDR2 FQNEAQ. Trimming took off 4 bases at V and 8 bases at J, with 11 bases between the two ends. The DNA for the CDR3 is TGTGCCAGCAGCTCCAACAGGGAAGGCTACACCTTC. This gives the protein CASSSNREGYTF.

Concerning this clonotype: A much larger clone differs by one base, so this may be a read error. The chain recombines TRBV29-1 with TRBJ2-1; unclear D gene. Gene TRBJ2-7 matches the end of the DNA better, so the J call may be wrong. The CDR3 runs 15 residues. Germline CDR1 and CDR2: SQVTM and ANQGSEA. CDR3 in amino acids: CSVTIRAPLYNEQYF. CDR3 nucleotides: TGCAGCGTAACCATTAGGGCTCCTCTCTACAATGAGCAGTACTTC.

This clonotype was counted a few times. A much larger clone sits a single nucleotide away, making a read error possible. The chain joins TRBV5-1 to TRBJ2-7, with 7 bases aligning to TRBD2. The CDR3 is 14 amino acids. Unmatched junction bases numbered 9, after V lost 4 bases and J lost 5 bases. Germline V gene sequence: CDR1 SGHRS, CDR2 YFSETQ. The CDR3 sequence is CASSVGREGNEQYF. CDR3 sequence (DNA): TGCGCCAGCAGCGTTGGTAGGGAGGGCAACGAGCAGTACTTC.

The chain is built from TRBV5-1 and TRBJ2-3, with a possible D match to TRBD2 (5 bases). Germline assignment: CDR1 SGHRS and CDR2 YFSETQ. The CDR3 has 14 residues. V lost 4 bases and J 5 bases, leaving 14 bases between the germline ends. CDR3 residues: CASSMGGSRDTQYF. In DNA form, the CDR3 reads TGCGCCAGCAGCATGGGCGGGTCACGAGATACGCAGTATTTT.

The chain couples TRBV20-1 to TRBJ1-5; D is unclear. The CDR3 is made up of 13 amino acids. From germline, CDR1 is DFQATT and CDR2 SNEGSKA (reference sequence). Trimming cost V 6 bases and J 1 base, with 10 bases left between them. The CDR3 sequence: CSASRASNQPQHF. The CDR3 region has the DNA TGCAGTGCGTCAAGGGCGAGCAATCAGCCCCAGCATTTT.

This clonotype was seen a handful of times. The chain carries TRBV5-1 and TRBJ2-3, with D possibly being TRBD1 or TRBD2 (5 bases each). The germline V and J ends were trimmed by 4 bases and 6 bases, with 12 bases remaining between them. This CDR3 is 13 amino acids long. CDR1 and CDR2 from the germline V gene are SGHRS and YFSETQ. The CDR3 reads CASSRGVGDTQYF. The CDR3 bases are TGCGCCAGCAGCAGAGGGGTTGGGGATACGCAGTATTTT.

The genes are TRBV6-5 and TRBJ1-3; 9 nucleotides line up with TRBD1. This CDR3 contains 16 residues. The germline V gene has CDR1 MNHEY and CDR2 SVGAGI. The junction had 5 bases not matched to a gene; V was cut back by 5 bases and J by 0 bases. The CDR3 DNA reads as TGTGCCAGCAGTAACAGGGGGCCAAACTCTGGAAACACCATATATTTT. It is translated as CASSNRGPNSGNTIYF.

Comments on this clonotype: One end of the junction fails to match germline, which may point to a read error. For the CDR3, the DNA is TGTGCCAGCAAGGGACTAGGCACGGATACGCAGTATTTT. Amino acid sequence: CASKGLGTDTQYF. The chain recombines TRBV2 with TRBJ2-3, with 8 bases lining up with TRBD2. Per germline, CDR1 SNHLY and CDR2 FYNNEI. The CDR3 length is 13 residues.

A note on this clonotype: This may be a read error: a much more frequent sequence differs by one nucleotide. The chain has TRBV7-2 and TRBJ2-1; 8 bases line up with TRBD2. The last part of the DNA fits TRBJ2-7 better; the J call may be wrong. The V gene's germline CDR1 is SGHTA and CDR2 FQGNSA. This CDR3 contains 16 residues. CDR3 coding DNA: TGTGCCAGCAGCATGGGACTAGGGAGCTCCTACAATGAGCAGTACTTC. Its translation: CASSMGLGSSYNEQYF.

This chain joins TRBV6-1 and TRBJ2-1, with 7 nucleotides matching TRBD2. The end of the DNA aligns better with TRBJ2-7, so the J call may be wrong. This CDR3 spans 17 amino acids. The germline CDR1 and CDR2 sequences are MNHNS and SASEGT. The CDR3 DNA sequence: TGTGCCAGCAGTGATCTGAGGGGTACTAGCGTCTACAATGAGCAGTACTTC. This encodes CASSDLRGTSVYNEQYF.

The genes are TRBV6-2 or TRBV6-3 and TRBJ1-5, with a possible D match to TRBD1 (5 bases). The germline CDR1 and CDR2 sequences are MNHEY and SVGEGT. The CDR3 loop spans 14 amino acids. Trimming took off 1 base at V and 7 bases at J, with 11 bases between the two ends. CDR3 loop: CASSYLTGQQPQHF. The CDR3 DNA sequence: TGTGCCAGCAGTTACTTAACAGGTCAGCAGCCCCAGCATTTT.

Remarks on this clonotype: A read error may be the cause here, since a much bigger clone is one base away. This chain uses TRBV5-5 with TRBJ2-1, with a tentative D call TRBD1 (6 bases). This CDR3 spans 13 amino acids. The germline V gene has CDR1 SGHKS and CDR2 YYEKEE (reference sequence). CDR3 residues: CASSLVGANGQFF. CDR3 in DNA: TGTGCCAGCAGCTTGGTGGGGGCCAATGGGCAGTTCTTC.

The gene calls are TRBV5-1 and TRBJ2-7; no definite D call. The CDR3 loop spans 17 amino acids. CDR1 SGHRS and CDR2 YFSETQ come from the germline V gene. The ends were cut back, 0 bases at V and 0 bases at J, with 16 bases in the middle. The CDR3 sequence is CASSLVGSARSSYEQYF. CDR3 sequence (DNA): TGCGCCAGCAGCTTGGTAGGTTCAGCGAGGAGCTCCTACGAGCAGTACTTC. Full variable domain (missing parts from reference TRBV5-1 and TRBJ2-7): KAGVTQTPRYLIKTRGQQVTLSCSPISGHRSVSWYQQTPGQGLQFLFEYFSETQRNKGNFPGRFSGRQFSNSRSEMNVSTLELGDSALYLCASSLVGSARSSYEQYFGPGTRLTVT.

This clonotype was recorded a few times. The gene calls are TRBV6-6 and TRBJ2-5, with 9 bases matching TRBD1. The CDR3 totals 15 residues. The V gene end was trimmed by 6 bases and the J gene end by 5 bases; junction bases not matched to a gene: 10. The germline V gene has CDR1 MNHNY and CDR2 SVGAGI (reference sequence). The CDR3 DNA is TGTGCCAGCAGCGCTAACACAGGGGGCAGTGAGACCCAGTACTTC. Translation gives CASSANTGGSETQYF.

This clonotype was observed a few times. This chain links TRBV29-1 with TRBJ1-1; TRBD1 aligns across 10 bases. V was pared by 4 bases and J by 7 bases, with 9 bases of the junction left unmatched. This CDR3 comprises 14 residues. The germline gives CDR1 SQVTM, CDR2 ANQGSEA. The CDR3 region is CSVVRDRGVGEAFF. CDR3 nucleotides: TGCAGCGTTGTGCGGGACAGGGGTGTAGGTGAAGCTTTCTTT. The full variable domain, its missing parts supplied by reference TRBV29-1 and TRBJ1-1, is SAVISQKPSRDICQRGTSLTIQCQVDSQVTMMFWYRQQPGQSLTLIATANQGSEATYESGFVIDKFPISRPNLTFSTLTVSNMSPEDSSIYLCSVVRDRGVGEAFFGQGTRLTVV.

The J gene is TRBJ2-7, the V gene TRBV5-1; tentative D call: TRBD2 (6 bases). The CDR3 totals 16 residues. The V gene lost 2 bases and the J gene lost 2 bases, with 17 bases spanning the gap. Germline lookup yields CDR1 SGHRS and CDR2 YFSETQ. The CDR3 is CASSFPAGSDTYEQYF. CDR3 coding DNA: TGCGCCAGCAGCTTTCCTGCGGGGTCCGATACCTACGAGCAGTACTTC.

In its sample, this clonotype was seen a few times. This sequence joins TRBV10-3 and TRBJ2-5; 10 positions match TRBD2. CDR1 is ENHRY, CDR2 SYGVKD, per germline. This CDR3 has 16 residues. J was trimmed by 0 bases and V by 2 bases; bases with no gene match: 3. The CDR3 DNA follows: TGTGCCATCAGTGAGGGGACTAGCGCCTACCAAGAGACCCAGTACTTC. This gives the protein CAISEGTSAYQETQYF.